Listed below are T cell receptor beta chains from one sample, sequenced in a study of CXCR3-negative and CXCR3-positive naive CD8 T cells. TCRdb re-called the 5' RACE reads and gives one entry per CDR3 protein, without DNA. The sample data list over 55,000 distinct CDR3 sequences. The specimen sequenced was naive CXCR3+ CD8+ T cells from blood. The receptors originated from a human donor in good health. Some clones in this sample may be carry-over from other donors' samples. CDR3s include the opening cysteine and the closing phenylalanine or tryptophan.

TRBJ2-7 | TRBV20-1 | CSAHRGLAGAPYEQYF
TRBJ2-2 | TRBV2 | CATDNLGVDSNTGELFF
TRBJ1-1 | TRBV25-1 | CASREGGAGPEAFF
TRBJ1-1 | TRBV5-1 | CASSLGHEAFF
TRBJ2-7 | TRBV24-1 | CATSDSLLDEQYF
TRBJ1-1 | TRBV14 | CASSQESPGANTEAFF
TRBJ1-1 | TRBV7-9 | CASSSDTEAFF
TRBJ2-5 | TRBV6-5 | CASSYSNGGGLRETQYF
TRBJ2-3 | TRBV19 | CARPRAMYGKDTQYF
TRBJ1-6 | TRBV9 | CASGAADNSPLHF